This is a list of T cell receptor beta chains from one sample in a study of radiotherapy plus CTLA-4 blockade in lung cancer. Sequencing used immunoSEQ multiplex PCR; TCRdb keeps in-frame clones, though not all of them. Counted here are fewer than 85,000 clones, around nine tenths occurring once; the ten biggest clones make up 0.85% to 0.9%. Sample: peripheral blood, taken from a patient treated with radiotherapy plus ipilimumab. The receptors were gathered from a human donor with non-small cell lung cancer who had stable disease on radiotherapy plus ipilimumab. CDR3s include the opening cysteine and the closing phenylalanine or tryptophan. D genes are given only for firm matches. Expanded clones get a size class; other rows say once, few or many, or leave the size out.

cdr3_nt: TGTGCCAGCAGCTTAGAGCGGAACCTATTACTCTACGAGCAGTACTTC
cdr3_aa: CASSLERNLLLYEQYF
d_call: -
v_call: TRBV5-4
j_call: TRBJ2-7
clone_size: -

cdr3_nt: TGTGCCAGCAGTTTGCGGACAGGGTCCCACTACGAGCAGTACTTC
cdr3_aa: CASSLRTGSHYEQYF
d_call: TRBD1
v_call: TRBV28
j_call: TRBJ2-7
clone_size: once

cdr3_nt: TGTGCCAGCAGTCGGAGGGGGGGATATGGAAACACCATATATTTT
cdr3_aa: CASSRRGGYGNTIYF
d_call: -
v_call: TRBV28
j_call: TRBJ1-3
clone_size: -

cdr3_nt: TGTGCCAGCAGCCAAGTCGGGACCGAGAGATGGACCCAAAGGGTCCAAGAGACCCAGTACTTC
cdr3_aa: CASSQVGTERWTQRVQETQYF
d_call: -
v_call: TRBV4-2
j_call: TRBJ2-5
clone_size: -

cdr3_nt: TGCAGCGTTGAAATGGGTACCTCCGGCTACGAGCAGTACTTC
cdr3_aa: CSVEMGTSGYEQYF
d_call: -
v_call: TRBV29-1
j_call: TRBJ2-7
clone_size: -

cdr3_nt: TGCGCCAGCAGCCAAGGCTCCAGGGAGAATCAGCCCCAGCATTTT
cdr3_aa: CASSQGSRENQPQHF
d_call: -
v_call: TRBV4-1
j_call: TRBJ1-5
clone_size: -

cdr3_nt: TGTGCCAGCAGCTTAGAAGGGGGTGGCTACACCTTC
cdr3_aa: CASSLEGGGYTF
d_call: -
v_call: TRBV11-2
j_call: TRBJ1-2
clone_size: -

cdr3_nt: TGCGCCAGCAGCCAACAACAGGAGGGGGATACGCAGTATTTT
cdr3_aa: CASSQQQEGDTQYF
d_call: -
v_call: TRBV4-1
j_call: TRBJ2-3
clone_size: -

cdr3_nt: TGTGCCATCAGCGAACCGGGGAGGTCCTACGAGCAGTACTTC
cdr3_aa: CAISEPGRSYEQYF
d_call: -
v_call: TRBV10-3
j_call: TRBJ2-7
clone_size: -

cdr3_nt: TGTGCCTGGAGTACCCGGGGACAGGGGGCCAATCAGCCCCAGCATTTT
cdr3_aa: CAWSTRGQGANQPQHF
d_call: TRBD1
v_call: TRBV30
j_call: TRBJ1-5
clone_size: -

cdr3_nt: TGTGCCAGCACCCTATCGACAGGCTCCACTGAAGCTTTCTTT
cdr3_aa: CASTLSTGSTEAFF
d_call: -
v_call: TRBV28
j_call: TRBJ1-1
clone_size: -

cdr3_nt: TGTGCCAGCAGCGTAGTAGCGGCCAACACAGATACGCAGTATTTT
cdr3_aa: CASSVVAANTDTQYF
d_call: -
v_call: TRBV9
j_call: TRBJ2-3
clone_size: -

cdr3_nt: TGTGCCAGCAGCGCCAGGGATAGCAATCAGCCCCAGCATTTT
cdr3_aa: CASSARDSNQPQHF
d_call: -
v_call: TRBV5-4
j_call: TRBJ1-5
clone_size: -

cdr3_nt: TGTGCCAGCAGCACCAGGGGGGAAGGCACTGAAGCTTTCTTT
cdr3_aa: CASSTRGEGTEAFF
d_call: TRBD1
v_call: TRBV5-6
j_call: TRBJ1-1
clone_size: -

cdr3_nt: TGTGCCAGCAGACAGGGGAGGATGAACACTGAAGCTTTCTTT
cdr3_aa: CASRQGRMNTEAFF
d_call: TRBD1
v_call: TRBV28
j_call: TRBJ1-1
clone_size: -

cdr3_nt: TGCAGTGCCAGACAGGGGCCTGAAGCTTTCTTT
cdr3_aa: CSARQGPEAFF
d_call: TRBD1
v_call: TRBV20-1
j_call: TRBJ1-1
clone_size: once

cdr3_nt: TGCAGCGTGGGGGGTGGGGGGGCCTATGGCTACACCTTC
cdr3_aa: CSVGGGGAYGYTF
d_call: -
v_call: TRBV29-1
j_call: TRBJ1-2
clone_size: -

cdr3_nt: TGTGCCAGCAGCTCGCAGTGGGGTGGTGGCTACACCTTC
cdr3_aa: CASSSQWGGGYTF
d_call: -
v_call: TRBV11-1
j_call: TRBJ1-2
clone_size: -

cdr3_nt: TGTGCCAGCAGGACCGGGACTAGCGGCTACAATGAGCAGTTCTTC
cdr3_aa: CASRTGTSGYNEQFF
d_call: TRBD2
v_call: TRBV28
j_call: TRBJ2-1
clone_size: -